Listed below are T cell receptor beta chains from one sample, sequenced in a study of siplizumab effects on memory and regulatory T cells. TCRdb's copy holds only in-frame clones and misses some; the assay was immunoSEQ multiplex PCR. This sample carries 85,000 to 130,000 clones, 94% of them seen once, and the ten largest clones take around 0.6%. The sequencing sample was made of Tregs sorted from blood. These receptors all come from a human donor in good health. Each CDR3 is given with its conserved first and last residue. D genes are given only for firm matches. Rows give clone size only sometimes, using once, few, many, or a class for an expanded clone.

d_call,j_call,v_call,clone_size,cdr3_nt,cdr3_aa
TRBD2,TRBJ2-1,TRBV5-1,.,TGCGCCAGCAGCGGACGTAGCGGGAGTAACTACAATGAGCAGTTCTTC,CASSGRSGSNYNEQFF
.,TRBJ2-4,TRBV2,.,TGTGCCAGCAGTGAAGGGTCCTGGGGGCTCGGAAACATTCAGTACTTC,CASSEGSWGLGNIQYF
TRBD2,TRBJ2-1,TRBV4-1,once,TGCGCCAGCAGCCAAGGGACTAGCGGGAGCTCCTACAATGAGCAGTTCTTC,CASSQGTSGSSYNEQFF
.,TRBJ1-4,TRBV6-1,.,TGTGCCAGCAGTGAAAGAACGGTTAATGAAAAACTGTTTTTT,CASSERTVNEKLFF
TRBD1,TRBJ2-7,TRBV7-8,.,TGTGCCAGCAGCTTAACCCGCGTGGGGGACAGGATTTACGAGCAGTACTTC,CASSLTRVGDRIYEQYF
.,TRBJ2-1,TRBV5-6,.,TGTGCCAGCAGCTTCGGGCGCCGGCCGGCCGGCTTCACCTACAATGAGCAGTTCTTC,CASSFGRRPAGFTYNEQFF
.,TRBJ2-2,TRBV2,once,TGTGCCAGCATAATCTCCACCGGGGAGCTGTTTTTT,CASIISTGELFF
.,TRBJ1-5,TRBV30,.,TGTGCCTGGAGTCAGACTAGGGAATCGGGCAATCAGCCCCAGCATTTT,CAWSQTRESGNQPQHF
.,TRBJ2-7,TRBV11-2,.,TGTGCCAGCAGCTTTTCAGGAACATACGAGCAGTACTTC,CASSFSGTYEQYF
.,TRBJ2-7,TRBV18,.,TGTGCCAGCTCACCAATCCCCCAGGCCTACGAGCAGTACTTC,CASSPIPQAYEQYF
.,TRBJ2-2,TRBV18,.,TGTGCCAGCTCACCACCGGCAGGGAGGGGGACCGGGGAGCTGTTTTTT,CASSPPAGRGTGELFF
.,TRBJ1-5,TRBV7-8,.,TGTGCCAGCAGCTTAGATTATCAGCCCCAGCATTTT,CASSLDYQPQHF
TRBD1,TRBJ2-7,TRBV29-1,.,TGCAGCGTTGCCCTACAGGGGACACCGTACTTC,CSVALQGTPYF
.,TRBJ2-5,TRBV19,once,TGTGCCAGTAGTATAGGGGCTGGGAAAAAAGAGACCCAGTACTTC,CASSIGAGKKETQYF
.,TRBJ1-2,TRBV27,.,TGTGCCAGCAGTTTCGCAGGTCTCGGCTATGGCTACACCTTC,CASSFAGLGYGYTF
.,TRBJ2-2,TRBV6-6,.,TGTGCCAGCAGTTATCGGGTGGGGGTGAACACCGGGGAGCTGTTTTTT,CASSYRVGVNTGELFF
.,TRBJ2-7,TRBV6-5,.,TGTGCCAGCAAGGCGGCAGCAAACTACGAGCAGTACTTC,CASKAAANYEQYF
.,TRBJ2-1,TRBV7-9,.,TGTGCCAGCAGCCCGGGGAGCTCCTACAATGAGCAGTTCTTC,CASSPGSSYNEQFF
TRBD1,TRBJ2-3,TRBV6-1,.,TGTGCCAGCAGCCGGGGGACAGGGCTCCCAGATACGCAGTATTTT,CASSRGTGLPDTQYF
.,TRBJ1-6,TRBV27,.,TGTGCCAGCAGTCCTCCGGGACACGGGTCACCCCTCCACTTT,CASSPPGHGSPLHF
.,TRBJ1-1,TRBV5-5,.,TGTGCCAGCAGCTCCAGGGCGACTACGAACACTGAAGCTTTCTTT,CASSSRATTNTEAFF
.,TRBJ2-1,TRBV6-6,.,TGTGCCAGCAGTTACGAGGCAAGCTCCTACAATGAGCAGTTCTTC,CASSYEASSYNEQFF
.,TRBJ2-3,TRBV2,.,TGTGCCAGCCGGGTGAGCGCCTACACAGATACGCAGTATTTT,CASRVSAYTDTQYF
.,TRBJ2-7,TRBV6-5,.,TGTGCCAGCAGTCGCACCGGGATGAGCTCCTACGAGCAGTACTTC,CASSRTGMSSYEQYF
.,TRBJ1-5,TRBV6-6,.,TGTGCCAGCAGTTTCGGCACAGGAAGCAATCAGCCCCAGCATTTT,CASSFGTGSNQPQHF
.,TRBJ1-2,TRBV18,once,TGTGCCAGCTCACCCGGGAGGGAAAACGGCTACACCTTC,CASSPGRENGYTF
.,TRBJ1-2,TRBV5-1,.,TGCGCCAGCAGCCCGGGGGAGTACGGCTACACCTTC,CASSPGEYGYTF
TRBD1,TRBJ1-2,TRBV5-1,.,TGCGCCAGCAGTCTGGATCCCGCCGGCAGGGGGCCTGATGGCTACACCTTC,CASSLDPAGRGPDGYTF
TRBD1,TRBJ2-5,TRBV15,.,TGTGCCACCAGCAGCTGGACAGGGAGAGAGACCCAGTACTTC,CATSSWTGRETQYF
.,TRBJ2-3,TRBV9,.,TGTGCCAGCAGCGTAGGTGGGGGGAGCACAGATACGCAGTATTTT,CASSVGGGSTDTQYF
.,TRBJ1-6,TRBV28,.,TGTGCCAGCAGTCCACGGCGCCATTCACCCCTCCACTTT,CASSPRRHSPLHF
.,TRBJ2-7,TRBV28,.,TGTGCCAGCACTGTACGGGCCGGCTACGAGCAGTACTTC,CASTVRAGYEQYF
TRBD2,TRBJ2-5,TRBV9,.,TGTGCCAGCAGCGGGAAGGGGACTAGCGGGCAGCAGACCCAGTACTTC,CASSGKGTSGQQTQYF
.,TRBJ2-7,TRBV18,.,TGTGCCAGCTCACCACCGAGTAGTCGGTACGAGCAGTACTTC,CASSPPSSRYEQYF
.,TRBJ2-3,TRBV5-1,.,TGCGCCAGCAGCTTGAAATTCACAGATACGCAGTATTTT,CASSLKFTDTQYF
.,TRBJ1-6,TRBV4-2,.,TGTGCCAGCAGCCAAGATATAACCCCCAGGGGTGGATCACCCCTCCACTTT,CASSQDITPRGGSPLHF
.,TRBJ1-5,TRBV6-6,once,TGTGCCAGCAGCCGGGACGGCCGCAATCAGCCCCAGCATTTT,CASSRDGRNQPQHF
.,TRBJ1-2,TRBV9,.,TGTGCCAGCAGCGTAGCTACGACAGACTATGGCTACACCTTC,CASSVATTDYGYTF
TRBD2,TRBJ2-1,TRBV2,.,TGTGCCAGCAGTGAGGGGACTAGCGGGAGTACGTATGAGCAGTTCTTC,CASSEGTSGSTYEQFF
.,TRBJ1-1,TRBV28,.,TGTGCCAGCACCCAAACCCAGGGCCCTGAAGCTTTCTTT,CASTQTQGPEAFF
TRBD1,TRBJ2-7,TRBV15,.,TGTGCCACCAGCCCGGACAGGAACTTGGGGGAGCAGTACTTC,CATSPDRNLGEQYF
.,TRBJ2-1,TRBV11-3,once,TGTGCCAGCAGCCGGCGGGTGGTCAGGGCCAATGAGCAGTTCTTC,CASSRRVVRANEQFF
.,TRBJ1-6,TRBV6-1,.,TGTGCCAGCAGTGAATTGGGGAAATATAATTCACCCCTCCACTTT,CASSELGKYNSPLHF
.,TRBJ2-7,TRBV25-1,.,TGTGCCAGCAGTGAAGAGGAGGGGGTCAGCTCCTACGAGCAGTACTTC,CASSEEEGVSSYEQYF
.,TRBJ2-1,TRBV19,.,TGTGCCAGTTATCGGGGGGCAGGGAATGAGCAGTTCTTC,CASYRGAGNEQFF
TRBD2,TRBJ2-1,TRBV19,.,TGTGCCAGTAGGATAGGGACTAGCGGATACAATGAGCAGTTCTTC,CASRIGTSGYNEQFF
.,TRBJ1-2,TRBV30,.,TGTGCCTGGAGCCTTCCGCAGGGCGCAAACTATGGCTACACCTTC,CAWSLPQGANYGYTF
.,TRBJ1-1,TRBV29-1,.,TGCAGCGCCCGAGGACTAAGGGGCACTGAAGCTTTCTTT,CSARGLRGTEAFF
.,TRBJ1-4,TRBV10-3,once,TGTGCCACGTCAACTAATGAAAAACTGTTTTTT,CATSTNEKLFF
TRBD2,TRBJ2-5,TRBV6-1,.,TGTGCCAGCAGTATCGGTAGCGGGGAGACCCAGTACTTC,CASSIGSGETQYF
TRBD2,TRBJ2-7,TRBV4-1,.,TGCGCCAGCAGCCAAGAAGTGGGGGGGTTCGAGCAGTACTTC,CASSQEVGGFEQYF
.,TRBJ1-6,TRBV28,once,TGTGCCAGCAGTTTAAGGCAGGGTGGATCACCCCTCCACTTT,CASSLRQGGSPLHF
.,TRBJ2-1,TRBV9,.,TGTGCCAGCAGCGCTTTTCGAGCCAGCTCCTACAATGAGCAGTTCTTC,CASSAFRASSYNEQFF
.,TRBJ1-2,TRBV19,.,TGTGCCAGTAGTATTAATAACTATGGCTACACCTTC,CASSINNYGYTF
.,TRBJ1-4,TRBV28,once,TGTGCCAGCAGCTACAGGTTAACTAATGAAAAACTGTTTTTT,CASSYRLTNEKLFF
.,TRBJ1-1,TRBV6-1,once,TGTGCCAGCAGTGAATATTCTAATACTGAAGCTTTCTTT,CASSEYSNTEAFF